What follows is one T cell receptor (beta chain) and its context. The CDR3 is 19 residues long. Germline-derived CDR1 and CDR2 are SGHVS and FQNEAQ. V was clipped by 2 bases and J by 8 bases; unmatched bases: 17. The data were taken from a study of blood T cell repertoires in COVID-19. Study-wide background: Researchers got acute and convalescent COVID-19 samples from the United States, Italy and Spain. Sample material is recorded as cDNA or gDNA derived from T cells, B-cell-depleted T cells, or PBMCs.

In the original analysis: It was from reference gene primer amplification that nucleated cell counts were estimated. The table came from immunoSEQ multiplex PCR; TCRdb's copy has only in-frame clones and leaves some out. V and J calls and clone size follow that table, whereas D and trimming were derived from the DNA. The profile shows about 63,000 clones, around 79% of them singletons. This receptor was identified in a human donor in a cohort sampled during active COVID-19. The chain recombines TRBV7-8 with TRBJ2-1, with 11 bases that match TRBD2. Sequenced material: peripheral blood. As DNA, the CDR3 is TGTGCCAGCAGCTTAAATGCAGTGGGGGCGACTAGCGGGATCTATGAGCAGTTCTTC. It is translated as CASSLNAVGATSGIYEQFF.